This T cell receptor beta chain was identified during a study of ipilimumab plus nivolumab after autologous stem cell transplantation. Study in general: The myeloma cohort included high-risk transplant-naive patients and patients relapsing within 3 years of a first autologous transplant. General study points: The authors say TCR, Treg and microbiome findings warrant further study.

Checkpoint therapy with ipilimumab 1 mg/kg began 14 to 28 days after transplant. Patients received nivolumab 3 mg/kg at weeks 1, 4, 7, 10, then fortnightly to week 26. Sequencing was performed with immunoSEQ multiplex PCR; in TCRdb, only in-frame clones are kept and a portion is missing. In the table there are fewer than 10,000 clones, more than 60% of which are singletons. About this clone: Its antigen is currently unknown.

Trimming pared 0 bases from V and 2 bases from J, leaving 6 bases between. The CDR3 extends over 14 amino acids. The germline CDR1 and CDR2 sequences are SGHTA and FQGNSA. The receptor was derived from a female donor with multiple myeloma. The rearrangement links TRBV7-2 to TRBJ2-3, with no clear D. Source: PBMCs, taken in a trial of ipilimumab plus nivolumab as post-transplant consolidation. CDR3 amino acids: CASSLAGATDTQYF. As DNA, the CDR3 is TGTGCCAGCAGCTTAGCAGGAGCCACAGATACGCAGTATTTT.